This T cell receptor beta chain was sequenced during a study of spatial heterogeneity in lung cancer. This clonotype was counted many times. TCRdb used MiXCR to reprocess the 5' RACE reads, holding one entry per CDR3 protein. The sample has 30,000 to 45,000 distinct CDR3 sequences; 7% to 7.5% are singletons. Time point noted: sample taken at primary tumor resection. The donors were more than 70 patients with non-small cell lung cancer that was early-stage and untreated. The sequences come from PBMCs, collected at surgery. The sequence derives from a female donor with early-stage non-small cell lung cancer.

The CDR3 sequence: CASSKQGWGSGSGGTDTQYF. The CDR3 DNA reads as TGTGCCAGCAGTAAACAGGGATGGGGAAGCGGGAGTGGAGGCACAGATACGCAGTATTTT. The chain employs TRBV28 and TRBJ2-3; 8 positions agree with TRBD2. Germline V CDR1 and CDR2: MDHEN, SYDVKM. The CDR3 is 20 residues long. V shed 5 bases, J shed 1 base, and the junction held 20 bases outside the gene matches.